This T cell receptor beta chain stems from a study of shared clonotypes between healthy human individuals. Naive CD8 cells were CD45RO-negative, positively selected for CCR7, excluding terminally differentiated effector memory CD45RA+ cells. This clone occurred once. Germline values: CDR1 MDHEN, CDR2 SYDVKM. This CDR3 is built from 15 residues. V was trimmed by 4 bases and J by 4 bases, leaving 16 bases between them. The data were produced by immunoSEQ multiplex PCR, yet TCRdb's version contains in-frame clones alone and is incomplete. The sample holds under 700,000 clones, approximately 96% seen once.

Sequenced material: naive CD8+ T cells sorted from blood. This chain connects TRBV28 to TRBJ2-5; D gene ambiguous. This receptor was identified in a young woman in good health. The CDR3 region has the DNA TGTGCCAGCAGTTCTGGCCCAAGGTCGGCAGAGACCCAGTACTTC. Protein product: CASSSGPRSAETQYF. Drawing the rest from reference TRBV28 and TRBJ2-5, the complete variable domain is DVKVTQSSRYLVKRTGEKVFLECVQDMDHENMFWYRQDPGLGLRLIYFSYDVKMKEKGDIPEGYSVSREKKERFSLILESASTNQTSMYLCASSSGPRSAETQYFGPGTRLLVL.